A selection of T cell receptor beta chains follows, all from one sample in a study of blood T cell repertoires in COVID-19. The method was immunoSEQ multiplex PCR; TCRdb's version includes in-frame clones alone and lacks a portion of them. Of roughly 200,000 clones in the sample, about 85% are singletons; the top ten hold 18%. The sequenced sample consisted of peripheral blood. These receptors came from a woman older than 75 with active or convalescent COVID-19. CDR3s include the opening cysteine and the closing phenylalanine or tryptophan. A D gene is named only where the DNA matches it firmly.

V gene	D gene	J gene	CDR3 protein
TRBV7-9	TRBD1	TRBJ2-5	CASSPGQGGETQYF
TRBV7-9	-	TRBJ1-1	CASSLGVTAERNTEAFF
TRBV19	TRBD1	TRBJ1-5	CASSKTGGGGNQPQHF
TRBV4-2	TRBD1	TRBJ2-2	CASSQGDRGNTGELFF
TRBV5-1	-	TRBJ2-7	CASSLGGSYYEQYF
TRBV6-5	-	TRBJ2-6	CASSYAPGANVLTF
TRBV7-2	-	TRBJ2-2	CASSLALAGELFF
TRBV6-2/TRBV6-3	-	TRBJ2-2	CASSLPLQGGRVDTGELFF
TRBV2	-	TRBJ1-2	CARKTGHGYTF
TRBV7-9	TRBD2	TRBJ2-7	CASSRGVMGLAYEQYF
TRBV15	TRBD1	TRBJ1-6	CATSRDGTGGLLLHF
TRBV14	-	TRBJ1-1	CASSRPNMNTEAFF
TRBV6-1	TRBD1	TRBJ2-7	CASSEGTGPPWRWGEQYF
TRBV7-9	-	TRBJ2-3	CASVIVAGTDTQYF
TRBV19	TRBD2	TRBJ2-7	CASSARLAGGLWYEQYF
TRBV11-2	-	TRBJ2-7	CASRPAGTSAGEQYF
TRBV25-1	-	TRBJ1-2	CASSEYSNYGYTF
TRBV28	-	TRBJ1-5	CASSSLAGGEGNQPQHF
TRBV7-7	TRBD2	TRBJ2-5	CASSLGGQETQYF